This T cell receptor beta chain comes out of a study of T cells in localized non-small cell lung cancer. Using immunoSEQ multiplex PCR, the repertoire was profiled, and TCRdb retains in-frame clones only, with some absent. The profile shows roughly 58,000 clones, 81% of them singletons. The CDR3 loop spans 16 amino acids. Trimming shortened V by 0 bases and J by 4 bases, and 14 bases separated the two germline ends. Germline CDR1 SGDLS, CDR2 YYNGEE. Whole-study findings and limits: Tumor samples were not multi-region, leaving intratumor heterogeneity unexcluded. Uninvolved adjacent lung showed higher T cell clonality than tumor. A denser population of T cells in blood accompanied longer overall survival. Appearances in adjacent lung were noted for a median approximately 50 of the top 100 tumor clones.

Concerning this clone itself: As yet, its antigen is unknown.

The TCR comes from a man aged 35 to 69 with stage II lung adenocarcinoma. This sequence joins TRBV9 and TRBJ2-1; D is tentatively TRBD1 or TRBD2 (5 bases each). The sample here was PBMCs, taken before any cancer treatment. The chain's CDR3 is CASSVEGTGVYNEQFF. In DNA form, the CDR3 reads TGTGCCAGCAGCGTAGAGGGGACCGGGGTTTACAATGAGCAGTTCTTC.